A single sample gave rise to the 25 T cell receptor beta chains below, sequenced in a study of blood T cell repertoires in COVID-19. Clones were read by immunoSEQ multiplex PCR, and TCRdb kept only the in-frame ones, dropping some. Of 150,000 to 200,000 clones in the sample, almost 85% were seen once. Sequencing used peripheral blood. These receptors originate from a woman older than 75 with acute or convalescent COVID-19.

This clone was recorded a few times. The DNA for the CDR3 is TGCGCCAGCAGCTTGGCGGGGTCCCACAACGAGCAGTACTTC. Protein sequence: CASSLAGSHNEQYF. The V and J genes are TRBV5-1 and TRBJ2-7, with D tentatively TRBD2 (5 bases). Germline assignment: CDR1 SGHRS and CDR2 YFSETQ. Trimming pared 0 bases from V and 5 bases from J, leaving 12 bases between. The CDR3 has 14 amino acids.

The rearrangement links TRBV27 to TRBJ2-4; 7 positions match TRBD2. The trim removed 7 bases at V and 14 bases at J, leaving 8 bases unmatched. The CDR3 is made up of 11 amino acids. CDR1 and CDR2 (germline): MNHEY, SMNVEV (reference sequence). Here the CDR3 reads CASIAGHVEYF. In DNA, the CDR3 is TGTGCCAGCATAGCGGGCCACGTGGAGTACTTC.

The chain couples TRBV28 to TRBJ2-5; D is perhaps TRBD1 (6 bases). The V and J ends lost 1 base and 5 bases respectively, with 17 bases between them. Per the germline V gene, CDR1 is MDHEN and CDR2 is SYDVKM. The CDR3 is 16 amino acids. DNA of the CDR3: TGTGCCAGCAGTTTATTCGGGACATATGGTGAGGAGACCCAGTACTTC. Amino acids: CASSLFGTYGEETQYF.

This chain connects TRBV6-5 to TRBJ1-3; D may be TRBD1 (5 bases). The CDR3 has 14 residues. V shed 5 bases and J shed 1 base, with 9 bases lying between them. CDR1 is MNHEY, CDR2 SVGAGI, per germline. CDR3 sequence: CASSRGRSGNTIYF. The CDR3 nucleotides are TGTGCCAGCAGTCGGGGGAGGTCTGGAAACACCATATATTTT.

V usage is TRBV5-1 and J usage is TRBJ2-1; 9 bases align to TRBD2. Germline V CDR1 and CDR2: SGHRS, YFSETQ. The CDR3 covers 18 residues. The ends lost 4 bases at V and 0 bases at J; junction bases unmatched: 11. DNA of the CDR3: TGCGCCAGCAGCGGTAGCGGGAGCCCAACGAGCTCCTACAATGAGCAGTTCTTC. Translated: CASSGSGSPTSSYNEQFF. The full variable domain, in which reference TRBV5-1 and TRBJ2-1 provide the parts outside the CDR3, is KAGVTQTPRYLIKTRGQQVTLSCSPISGHRSVSWYQQTPGQGLQFLFEYFSETQRNKGNFPGRFSGRQFSNSRSEMNVSTLELGDSALYLCASSGSGSPTSSYNEQFFGPGTRLTVL.

The chain combines TRBV18 with TRBJ2-7, with a tentative D call TRBD2 (6 bases). The CDR3 length is 17 residues. CDR1 KGHSH and CDR2 LQKENI come from the germline V gene. V was shortened by 4 bases and J by 0 bases, with 19 bases between the two germline ends. CDR3 bases: TGTGCCAGCTCACTGAGGCGCCCAGCGGGTTTCTCCTACGAGCAGTACTTC. This gives the protein CASSLRRPAGFSYEQYF. Full variable domain (outside the CDR3, taken from reference TRBV18 and TRBJ2-7): NAGVMQNPRHLVRRRGQEARLRCSPMKGHSHVYWYRQLPEEGLKFMVYLQKENIIDESGMPKERFSAEFPKEGPSILRIQQVVRGDSAAYFCASSLRRPAGFSYEQYFGPGTRLTVT.

The chain is built from TRBV2 and TRBJ1-1; tentatively, D is TRBD1 (5 bases). The CDR3 is 13 residues long. Germline CDR1 SNHLY, CDR2 FYNNEI. V dropped 5 bases and J dropped 4 bases, with 11 bases sitting between them. Written as DNA, the CDR3 is TGTGCCAGCAGTTCGCAGGGAGGCACTGAAGCTTTCTTT. Translation: CASSSQGGTEAFF.

This chain links TRBV2 with TRBJ1-5, with 9 bases fitting TRBD1. This CDR3 is built from 15 residues. Per the germline V gene, CDR1 is SNHLY and CDR2 is FYNNEI. J was trimmed by 4 bases and V by 5 bases; bases with no gene match: 6. CDR3: CASSNPGQGNQPQHF. The DNA of the CDR3 is TGTGCCAGCAGTAACCCGGGACAGGGAAATCAGCCCCAGCATTTT.

The chain joins TRBV3-1 (or the pseudogene TRBV3-2) to TRBJ2-5; 12 bases are a match to TRBD2. V gave up 5 bases and J gave up 4 bases; unmatched junction bases: 8. Germline V gene data show CDR1 as LGHDT and CDR2 as YNNKEL (reference sequence). This CDR3 contains 16 residues. The CDR3 nucleotides are TGTGCCAGCAGCAGGCGAACTAGCGGGAGGTCAGAGACCCAGTACTTC. Amino acid sequence: CASSRRTSGRSETQYF.

The J gene is TRBJ2-1, the V gene TRBV5-1; D is perhaps TRBD2 (5 bases). CDR3 size: 16 residues. Trimming removed 4 bases from V and 6 bases from J, with 20 bases in between. Looked up from germline, CDR1 is SGHRS and CDR2 is YFSETQ. The CDR3: CASSPGSVGRSNEQFF. The CDR3 nucleotides are TGCGCCAGCAGCCCGGGAAGTGTGGGGAGAAGCAATGAGCAGTTCTTC.

The J gene is TRBJ1-1, the V gene TRBV5-1; D call uncertain. This CDR3 comprises 14 residues. The V gene's germline CDR1 is SGHRS and CDR2 YFSETQ. V lost 3 bases, J lost 0 bases, and 9 bases lay in between. CDR3 residues: CASSWVTVNTEAFF. The CDR3 bases are TGCGCCAGCAGCTGGGTAACAGTGAACACTGAAGCTTTCTTT.

This clone was observed a few times. The chain combines TRBV4-1 with TRBJ1-1, with D hard to call. V shed 3 bases and J shed 1 base, with 12 bases lying between them. The CDR3 contains 15 residues. Looked up from germline, CDR1 is MGHRA and CDR2 is YSYEKL. The CDR3 sequence is CASSQAPGENTEAFF. Here the CDR3 DNA reads TGCGCCAGCAGCCAGGCCCCGGGAGAGAACACTGAAGCTTTCTTT.

The J gene is TRBJ1-6, the V gene TRBV19, with D perhaps TRBD1 (5 bases). The germline CDR1 and CDR2 sequences are LNHDA and SQIVND (reference sequence). V was shortened by 6 bases and J by 6 bases, with 15 bases between the two germline ends. This CDR3 spans 15 amino acids. The CDR3 DNA follows: TGTGCCAGTAGGACGCAGGGACTGGGTAATTCACCCCTCCACTTT. It yields the protein CASRTQGLGNSPLHF.

This clone appeared a single time. The rearrangement uses TRBV16 and TRBJ1-2, with 9 bases aligning to TRBD1. The V and J ends lost 0 bases and 8 bases, in that order; junction bases with no gene match: 4. The CDR3 runs 14 residues. Germline V gene data show CDR1 as KGHSY and CDR2 as FQNENV. The CDR3 nucleotides are TGTGCCAGCAGCCAATCAAGGACAGGGGACGGCTACACCTTC. This sequence encodes CASSQSRTGDGYTF.

This sequence joins TRBV6-5 and TRBJ1-2; tentative D call: TRBD1 (5 bases). The CDR3 sequence is 11 residues long. V lost 7 bases and J 5 bases, leaving 8 bases between the germline ends. CDR1 is MNHEY and CDR2 is SVGAGI in the germline V gene. CDR3 sequence reads: CASMEGYGYTF. The CDR3 DNA follows: TGTGCCAGCATGGAGGGGTATGGCTACACCTTC.

V usage is TRBV19 and J usage is TRBJ1-1, with 9 bases fitting TRBD1. Germline values: CDR1 LNHDA, CDR2 SQIVND (reference sequence). The ends lost 2 bases at V and 5 bases at J; junction bases unmatched: 6. The CDR3 consists of 15 residues. CDR3 amino acids: CASSIRQGVVTEAFF. CDR3 coding DNA: TGTGCCAGTAGTATACGACAGGGGGTAGTGACTGAAGCTTTCTTT. The full variable domain, its missing parts supplied by reference TRBV19 and TRBJ1-1, is DGGITQSPKYLFRKEGQNVTLSCEQNLNHDAMYWYRQDPGQGLRLIYYSQIVNDFQKGDIAEGYSVSREKKESFPLTVTSAQKNPTAFYLCASSIRQGVVTEAFFGQGTRLTVV.

V is TRBV30 and J is TRBJ2-3; unclear D gene. The CDR3 is made up of 12 amino acids. V lost 5 bases, J lost 3 bases, and 9 bases lay in between. The germline CDR1 and CDR2 sequences are GTSNPN and SVGIG (reference sequence). The CDR3 DNA follows: TGTGCCTGGGGGTCGAGAACAGATACGCAGTATTTT. Protein product: CAWGSRTDTQYF. Complete variable domain (other parts from reference TRBV30 and TRBJ2-3): SQTIHQWPATLVQPVGSPLSLECTVEGTSNPNLYWYRQAAGRGLQLLFYSVGIGQISSEVPQNLSASRPQDRQFILSSKKLLLSDSGFYLCAWGSRTDTQYFGPGTRLTVL.

The chain links TRBV7-8 to TRBJ1-1, with 8 bases lining up with TRBD1. The CDR3 is 16 residues long. Per the germline V gene, CDR1 is SGHVS and CDR2 is FQNEAQ. V shed 1 base and J 7 bases; nucleotides not matched to a gene: 11. The CDR3, as DNA: TGTGCCAGCAGCTTAGTATCGTGGCAGGGGGCGAATGAAGCTTTCTTT. It specifies CASSLVSWQGANEAFF.

The V and J genes are TRBV12-3 or TRBV12-4 and TRBJ1-2; possible D gene TRBD1, 5 bases. This CDR3 region has 13 residues. Trimming removed 5 bases from V and 3 bases from J, with 10 bases in between. The CDR3 coding sequence is TGTGCCAGCAGTCCGGGGGGTGACTATGGCTACACCTTC. The encoded protein is CASSPGGDYGYTF.

The chain joins TRBV11-2 to TRBJ1-1; the match to TRBD1 covers 7 bases. The CDR3 spans 14 residues. Germline V gene sequence: CDR1 SGHAT, CDR2 FQNNGV. V lost 1 base, J lost 5 bases, and 4 bases stayed unmatched. CDR3 sequence: CASSLVGRGTEAFF. The CDR3 coding sequence is TGTGCCAGCAGCTTAGTTGGCAGGGGGACTGAAGCTTTCTTT.

The chain combines TRBV2 with TRBJ2-3, with D possibly being TRBD1 (5 bases). Per the germline V gene, CDR1 is SNHLY and CDR2 is FYNNEI. The CDR3 is 13 amino acids. V shed 11 bases and J shed 4 bases, with 16 bases lying between them. Written as DNA, the CDR3 is TGTGCCCCCAGTGATAGGGGCCCAGATACGCAGTATTTT. Translating it yields CAPSDRGPDTQYF. Full variable domain (outside the CDR3, taken from reference TRBV2 and TRBJ2-3): EPEVTQTPSHQVTQMGQEVILRCVPISNHLYFYWYRQILGQKVEFLVSFYNNEISEKSEIFDDQFSVERPDGSNFTLKIRSTKLEDSAMYFCAPSDRGPDTQYFGPGTRLTVL.

The chain is built from TRBV6-6 and TRBJ2-1; TRBD2 agrees at 11 bases. From germline, CDR1 is MNHNY and CDR2 SVGAGI (reference sequence). Unmatched junction bases numbered 3, after V lost 5 bases and J lost 3 bases. This CDR3 is built from 15 residues. This chain's CDR3 is CASSGTSGNYNEQFF. CDR3 in DNA: TGTGCCAGCAGTGGGACTAGCGGAAACTACAATGAGCAGTTCTTC.

The chain recombines TRBV2 with TRBJ1-1; 7 nucleotides match TRBD1. The V gene end was trimmed by 4 bases and the J gene end by 1 base; junction bases not matched to a gene: 3. CDR3 size: 14 residues. The germline gives CDR1 SNHLY, CDR2 FYNNEI. The CDR3 loop reads CASSGQGGNTEAFF. The CDR3 bases are TGTGCCAGCAGTGGGCAGGGGGGGAACACTGAAGCTTTCTTT.

The V call is TRBV28, the J call TRBJ2-7, with 8 positions matching TRBD1. V dropped 7 bases and J dropped 3; count of bases not matched to a gene: 8. The V gene's germline CDR1 is MDHEN and CDR2 SYDVKM. CDR3 length: 14 residues. The CDR3 coding sequence is TGTGCCAGCAATATCATCGGACAGGGCTACGAGCAGTACTTC. Translation gives CASNIIGQGYEQYF. Supplemented by reference TRBV28 and TRBJ2-7, the full variable domain reads DVKVTQSSRYLVKRTGEKVFLECVQDMDHENMFWYRQDPGLGLRLIYFSYDVKMKEKGDIPEGYSVSREKKERFSLILESASTNQTSMYLCASNIIGQGYEQYFGPGTRLTVT.

This rearrangement joins TRBV5-8 to TRBJ1-3; TRBD1 is a possible D gene (5 bases). This CDR3 region has 15 residues. V lost 1 base to trimming and J lost 0 bases, with 8 bases between them. Germline V gene lookup returns CDR1 SGHTS and CDR2 YDEGEE. This chain's CDR3 is CASSLQGYSGNTIYF. In DNA, the CDR3 is TGTGCCAGCAGCTTGCAGGGCTACTCTGGAAACACCATATATTTT.